The rows below give T cell receptor beta chains drawn from one sample of a study of T cell responses to AZD1222 COVID-19 vaccine. Libraries were prepared by immunoSEQ multiplex PCR; TCRdb keeps only in-frame clonotypes and omits some of them. The sample holds 150,000 to 200,000 clones, about 89% seen once. Material: peripheral blood, obtained on day 0 of AZD1222 vaccination. All receptors come from an adult in good health. The CDR3 runs from the conserved cysteine through the conserved F or W. Only some rows state a clone size, as once, few, many or a class for expanded clones.

clone_size j_call v_call cdr3_aa
NA TRBJ1-5 TRBV5-5 CASSLGVVPRQPQHF
NA TRBJ1-2 TRBV28 CASNVQGMVGYGYTF
NA TRBJ1-1 TRBV3-1/TRBV3-2 CASSQIVGGAEAFF
few TRBJ1-1 TRBV28 CASSLLEVNTEAFF
NA TRBJ1-6 TRBV2 CASSEDQGRPLHF
NA TRBJ1-4 TRBV6-5 CASSYFGPERKLFF
NA TRBJ1-1 TRBV5-1 CASSLDGGGTEAFF
NA TRBJ2-3 TRBV5-1 CASSLSGTSGYTDTQYF
NA TRBJ1-1 TRBV30 CACQRGGAGTEAFF
NA TRBJ1-1 TRBV9 CASSVAEGRTEAFF
NA TRBJ1-6 TRBV5-1 CASSYSGTLPNSPLHF
NA TRBJ2-1 TRBV19 CASSPTVSNEQFF
NA TRBJ1-2 TRBV7-9 CASSILPDGRRGYTF
NA TRBJ1-6 TRBV9 CASSPFRSYNSPLHF
NA TRBJ2-1 TRBV27 CASRNSGSGHNEQFF
NA TRBJ1-2 TRBV24-1 CATSGQGYGYTF
NA TRBJ1-5 TRBV19 CASSIRGVGSNQPQHF
NA TRBJ1-6 TRBV30 CAWHFPDRDNSPLHF
NA TRBJ2-2 TRBV11-2 CASSPDHNTGELFF
NA TRBJ2-7 TRBV27 CASSLVARDYEQYF